The present entry profiles one TCR beta chain with its context. The antigen is not known. This entry comes from a study of vaccination and CD4 T cells after COVID-19. Study-level information: The stimulating agents, overlapping spike peptides, came from SARS-CoV-2, HCoV-NL63, HCoV-OC43 and HCoV-229E.

With the Oncomine TCR Beta short-read assay, DNA from cultured CD4+ T cells was sequenced. MiXCR, run by TCRdb on the PCR reads, gives a single entry per CDR3 protein. The repertoire holds under 20,000 distinct CDR3 sequences, around 80% seen once, with over 15% in the top ten. The sample's treatment: roughly ten-day PBMC culture with coronavirus spike peptide pools or control peptides (ViraFEST assay). IL-2 at around 10 IU/ml and peptide pools at 9 to 10 ug/ml were added to PBMCs cultured at around 2 million per well. The ends were cut back, 0 bases at V and 7 bases at J, with 10 bases in the middle. The CDR3 consists of 13 residues. Germline V gene lookup returns CDR1 WSHSY and CDR2 SAAADI.

The TCR sequence derives from a human donor who received a COVID-19 vaccine. Sequenced material: CD4+ T cells from blood, cultured in vitro, taken after SARS-CoV-2 vaccination. The chain is built from TRBV10-2 and TRBJ2-7; D ambiguous. The CDR3 sequence: CASSESGREEQYF. The CDR3 DNA is TGCGCCAGCAGTGAGTCGGGCCGCGAGGAGCAGTACTTC.